The next 26 T cell receptor beta chains were all read from a single sample in a study of blood T cells in healthy people across ages. Primers used in a second PCR of about 6 to 11 cycles were a sample-barcoded 5' primer and a J-beta primer mix. One entry per CDR3 protein, called by TCRdb with MiXCR from the 5' RACE reads. The sample lists some 1.4 million distinct CDR3 sequences, around two fifths occurring once. The sequenced sample was blood. The receptor source for this set is a woman aged 18-30 years in good health.

V is TRBV29-1 and J is TRBJ2-7; D not resolved. Germline-derived CDR1 and CDR2 are SQVTM and ANQGSEA. The CDR3 has 11 amino acids. Trimming took off 5 bases at V and 0 bases at J, with 5 bases between the two ends. The DNA for the CDR3 is TGCAGCGTTTCAGTCTCCTACGAGCAGTACTTC. As protein: CSVSVSYEQYF.

The sample holds a few counts of this clonotype. V is TRBV2 and J is TRBJ2-2; possibly TRBD1 for D (6 bases). CDR1 and CDR2 (germline): SNHLY, FYNNEI. V was pared by 8 bases and J by 1 base, with 8 bases between. CDR3 length: 13 residues. CDR3 DNA: TGTGCCAGCGGACAGATGAACACCGGGGAGCTGTTTTTT. Its translation is CASGQMNTGELFF.

The chain employs TRBV27 and TRBJ2-7; TRBD2 matches 7 bases. In germline, CDR1 is MNHEY, CDR2 SMNVEV (reference sequence). The CDR3 loop spans 15 amino acids. V lost 1 base and J lost 4; bases outside the gene matches: 7. CDR3 in amino acids: CASSLFGGGWYEQYF. The DNA of the CDR3 is TGTGCCAGCAGTTTATTTGGCGGGGGTTGGTACGAGCAGTACTTC.

The chain combines TRBV12-3 or TRBV12-4 with TRBJ1-2; D perhaps matches TRBD1 (5 bases). The CDR3 consists of 16 residues. V lost 3 bases, J lost 2 bases, and 16 bases lay in between. The CDR3 reads CASSLGSGNSNYGYTF. The DNA for the CDR3 is TGTGCCAGCAGTTTGGGTTCAGGGAACTCGAACTATGGCTACACCTTC.

The chain has TRBV2 and TRBJ2-3, with a weak D call TRBD2 (6 bases). Germline V gene data show CDR1 as SNHLY and CDR2 as FYNNEI. Trimming took off 6 bases at V and 6 bases at J, with 19 bases between the two ends. This CDR3 has 15 amino acids. The CDR3 region is CASRRSGTPGDTQYF. In DNA form, the CDR3 reads TGTGCCAGCAGGAGATCCGGGACTCCCGGCGATACGCAGTATTTT.

This chain links TRBV5-1 with TRBJ2-1; the D gene is possibly TRBD1 (6 bases). Per germline, CDR1 SGHRS and CDR2 YFSETQ. V was clipped by 4 bases and J by 10 bases, with 18 bases between them. The length of the CDR3 is 14 residues. CDR3 DNA: TGCGCCAGCAGCCGACGGACAGATTCCTACGAGCAGTTCTTC. Its translation is CASSRRTDSYEQFF.

The chain employs TRBV4-1 and TRBJ2-1; no reliable D call. The last part of the DNA fits TRBJ2-7 better; the J call may be wrong. The CDR3 runs 12 residues. Germline V gene lookup returns CDR1 MGHRA and CDR2 YSYEKL. This chain's CDR3 is CASSLQNNEQYF. The DNA for the CDR3 is TGCGCCAGCAGCCTACAAAACAATGAGCAGTACTTC.

This clonotype was picked up a small number of times. The V gene is TRBV25-1, the J gene TRBJ1-4; maybe TRBD1 (5 bases). Germline lookup yields CDR1 MGHDK and CDR2 SYGVNS. The CDR3 covers 14 residues. The V gene lost 2 bases and the J gene lost 10 bases, with 14 bases spanning the gap. CDR3 sequence (DNA): TGTGCCAGCAGTGAAGTGGGACCCGGAGGAAAACTGTTTTTT. Translating gives CASSEVGPGGKLFF.

The chain joins TRBV28 to TRBJ2-3; the match to TRBD2 covers 8 bases. The CDR3 is 16 residues long. Germline-derived CDR1 and CDR2 are MDHEN and SYDVKM. The J segment lost 1 base and the V segment lost 3 bases, leaving 6 bases of the junction unmatched. Here the CDR3 DNA reads TGTGCCAGCAGTTTTGCGGGAGGCGCGGGCACAGATACGCAGTATTTT. The encoded protein is CASSFAGGAGTDTQYF.

A few counts support this clonotype. This rearrangement joins TRBV7-9 to TRBJ2-1; possibly TRBD2 for D (6 bases). The CDR3 has 15 amino acids. Per the germline V gene, CDR1 is SEHNR and CDR2 is FQNEAQ (reference sequence). The V gene lost 4 bases and the J gene lost 0 bases, with 10 bases spanning the gap. DNA of the CDR3: TGTGCCAGCAGCTCGCGGGATGGCTCCTACAATGAGCAGTTCTTC. Translated, it gives CASSSRDGSYNEQFF.

The genes are TRBV20-1 and TRBJ1-1; weak D call: TRBD1 (6 bases). V was pared by 5 bases and J by 6 bases, with 25 bases between. This CDR3 region has 16 residues. Germline loops: CDR1 DFQATT, CDR2 SNEGSKA (reference sequence). CDR3 DNA: TGCAGTGCTGCTTCAGGGGCAGGGGAAGGTAAGGCTGAAGCTTTCTTT. It is translated as CSAASGAGEGKAEAFF.

The CDR3 reads CSARTGTRGNTIYF. CDR3 DNA sequence: TGCAGTGCAAGGACAGGGACTCGCGGAAACACCATATATTTT. V and J are TRBV20-1 and TRBJ1-3, with 8 positions matching TRBD1. CDR1 is DFQATT, CDR2 SNEGSKA, per germline (reference sequence). V was clipped by 6 bases and J by 4 bases; unmatched bases: 8. The CDR3 covers 14 residues.

The J gene is TRBJ2-3, the V gene TRBV6-1; TRBD1 matches at 8 bases. After removal of 4 bases from V and 3 bases from J, the junction contained 12 bases not matched to a gene. Germline CDR1 MNHNS, CDR2 SASEGT. This CDR3 has 17 residues. The CDR3 DNA reads TGTGCCAGCAGTGGACTTCTGGGACAGGAAGGGACAGATACGCAGTATTTT. Its translation: CASSGLLGQEGTDTQYF.

This sequence joins TRBV9 and TRBJ1-6; 7 positions match TRBD1. CDR3 length equals 15 residues. The germline CDR1 and CDR2 sequences are SGDLS and YYNGEE. V trimming: 3 bases; J trimming: 7 bases; junction bases outside the gene matches: 7. In DNA, the CDR3 is TGTGCCAGCAGCGGGGGAGGGGGCTTGAATTCACCCCTCCACTTT. Translated: CASSGGGGLNSPLHF.

J is TRBJ2-5 and V is TRBV9, with 8 bases identical to TRBD2. This CDR3 is built from 16 residues. Trimming took 0 bases from V and 2 from J; bases not matched to a gene: 6. Germline V gives CDR1 SGDLS, CDR2 YYNGEE. The CDR3 sequence is CASSVGAGGLQETQYF. CDR3 in DNA: TGTGCCAGCAGCGTAGGGGCGGGGGGACTTCAAGAGACCCAGTACTTC.

This sequence joins TRBV20-1 and TRBJ2-5; 16 bases align to TRBD2. The ends lost 6 bases at V and 11 bases at J; junction bases unmatched: 18. The CDR3 is 17 amino acids. Per germline, CDR1 DFQATT and CDR2 SNEGSKA (reference sequence). CDR3 residues: CSASEGTSGRAGNEQYF. The DNA for the CDR3 is TGCAGTGCATCCGAGGGGACTAGCGGGAGGGCAGGGAATGAGCAGTACTTC.

V usage is TRBV12-3 or TRBV12-4 and J usage is TRBJ2-5; D gene uncertain. There are 13 residues in the CDR3. The ends were cut back, 5 bases at V and 11 bases at J, with 18 bases in the middle. The CDR3 loop is CASSPPGSNEQYF. In DNA form, the CDR3 reads TGTGCCAGCAGTCCCCCAGGATCCAATGAGCAGTACTTC.

The V gene is TRBV7-8, the J gene TRBJ2-1; 7 bases line up with TRBD1. Germline values: CDR1 SGHVS, CDR2 FQNEAQ. The CDR3 is made up of 15 amino acids. Trimming took 4 bases from V and 7 from J; bases not matched to a gene: 10. This CDR3 reads CASSSRGPGNNEQFF. As DNA, the CDR3 is TGTGCCAGCAGCTCGAGGGGGCCGGGGAATAATGAGCAGTTCTTC.

The chain is built from TRBV28 and TRBJ2-7, with 9 bases lining up with TRBD2. With 5 bases clipped from V and 2 bases from J, the junction kept 7 bases outside the gene matches. The germline V gene has CDR1 MDHEN and CDR2 SYDVKM. The CDR3 extends over 15 amino acids. Here the CDR3 reads CASSMLAGLAYEQYF. For the CDR3, the DNA is TGTGCCAGCAGTATGCTAGCGGGATTAGCCTACGAGCAGTACTTC.

The chain employs TRBV6-5 and TRBJ2-7; 7 bases are shared with TRBD1. The J segment lost 3 bases and the V segment lost 2 bases, leaving 4 bases of the junction unmatched. Germline lookup yields CDR1 MNHEY and CDR2 SVGAGI. This CDR3 has 14 amino acids. As DNA, the CDR3 is TGTGCCAGCAGTTACGACGGGACAGACTACGAGCAGTACTTC. Translation: CASSYDGTDYEQYF.

There are a few counts of this clonotype. The chain is built from TRBV2 and TRBJ2-3, with 8 bases aligning to TRBD2. Looked up from germline, CDR1 is SNHLY and CDR2 is FYNNEI. There are 17 residues in the CDR3. The junction had 20 bases not matched to a gene; V was cut back by 5 bases and J by 10 bases. The CDR3 is CASSSPGLVLTGEAQYF. CDR3 sequence (DNA): TGTGCCAGCAGTTCCCCGGGACTAGTGCTGACGGGAGAAGCGCAGTATTTT.

This chain joins TRBV2 and TRBJ2-7; no definite D call. CDR1 and CDR2 from the germline V gene are SNHLY and FYNNEI. V shed 1 base and J shed 0 bases, with 10 bases lying between them. The CDR3 runs to 15 residues. The CDR3 spells CASSEGRSLSYEQYF. The DNA of the CDR3 is TGTGCCAGCAGTGAAGGACGCTCCCTCTCCTACGAGCAGTACTTC.

The chain carries TRBV6-5 and TRBJ1-5; possibly TRBD1 for D (6 bases). CDR1 is MNHEY and CDR2 is SVGAGI in the germline V gene. The CDR3 extends over 13 amino acids. The germline V and J ends were trimmed by 5 bases and 9 bases, with 14 bases remaining between them. In nucleotides, the CDR3 is TGTGCCAGCAGTAGACAGGCGCAAGGGCCCCAGCATTTT. It codes for CASSRQAQGPQHF.

In its sample, this clonotype was seen a few times. The CDR3 spells CARTPLSGQSTDTQYF. The DNA for the CDR3 is TGTGCCAGGACCCCACTCTCGGGACAGAGCACAGATACGCAGTATTTT. The chain recombines TRBV7-9 with TRBJ2-3, with 7 bases aligning to TRBD1. Germline loops: CDR1 SEHNR, CDR2 FQNEAQ (reference sequence). The V segment lost 9 bases and the J segment 0 bases; nucleotides outside the gene matches: 12. This CDR3 comprises 16 residues.

This clonotype was observed a few times. The chain combines TRBV9 with TRBJ2-3; 10 bases align to TRBD2. The trim removed 3 bases at V and 4 bases at J, leaving 5 bases unmatched. This CDR3 region has 15 residues. The V gene's germline CDR1 is SGDLS and CDR2 YYNGEE. CDR3: CASSASGGASDTQYF. CDR3 nucleotides: TGTGCCAGCAGCGCGAGCGGGGGGGCTTCAGATACGCAGTATTTT.

Here the CDR3 DNA reads TGTGCCAGCAGTGAAAGGAGGGGCGGTCAGCCCCAGCATTTT. Translated: CASSERRGGQPQHF. The V gene is TRBV6-1, the J gene TRBJ1-5, with a possible D match to TRBD1 (5 bases). Trimming shortened V by 2 bases and J by 6 bases, and 11 bases separated the two germline ends. The CDR3 length is 14 residues. From germline, CDR1 is MNHNS and CDR2 SASEGT.